Each of the 21 T cell receptor beta chains below was sequenced from the same sample in a study of T cells in Graves' hyperthyroidism and ophthalmopathy. TCR beta CDR3 regions were amplified from RNA transcripts. A set of HTBI primers served as the primers for a first-round RT-PCR of the TCR CDR3. TCRdb analysed the multiplex PCR reads with MiXCR anew, one entry per CDR3 protein. The sample includes about 520,000 distinct CDR3 sequences, around 21% of them seen just once. Material: blood. The receptor set was obtained from a man aged 18 to 29 with Graves' hyperthyroidism.

CDR3 loop: CASSPQGPDQPQHF. The DNA for the CDR3 is TGTGCCAGCTCACCACAGGGTCCGGATCAGCCCCAGCATTTT. V usage is TRBV18 and J usage is TRBJ1-5; D gene uncertain. The V gene's germline CDR1 is KGHSH and CDR2 LQKENI. This CDR3 contains 14 residues. V gave up 1 base and J gave up 5 bases, with 9 bases separating them. Combining the CDR3 with reference TRBV18 and TRBJ1-5 gives the whole variable domain NAGVMQNPRHLVRRRGQEARLRCSPMKGHSHVYWYRQLPEEGLKFMVYLQKENIIDESGMPKERFSAEFPKEGPSILRIQQVVRGDSAAYFCASSPQGPDQPQHFGDGTRLSIL.

Ten or more counts support this clonotype. V usage is TRBV6-1 and J usage is TRBJ1-5, with D maybe TRBD1 (5 bases). V was pared by 5 bases and J by 1 base, with 12 bases between. The CDR3 loop spans 15 amino acids. Germline CDR1 reads MNHNS; CDR2 reads SASEGT. CDR3 sequence: CASSPRQMSNQPQHF. DNA of the CDR3: TGTGCCAGCAGTCCCCGACAGATGAGCAATCAGCCCCAGCATTTT.

This clonotype occurred many times. The chain has TRBV28 and TRBJ2-7, with TRBD2 identical over 8 bases. The CDR3 is 15 residues long. Losses at the gene ends were 6 bases for V and 5 bases for J; bases not matched to a gene: 12. Germline assignment: CDR1 MDHEN and CDR2 SYDVKM. DNA for the CDR3: TGTGCCAGCAGCTCCCCGGAGCGGGGGAGGGACGAGCAGTACTTC. Residues: CASSSPERGRDEQYF.

There are a few counts of this clonotype. V usage is TRBV18 and J usage is TRBJ1-5, with unresolved D. CDR1 and CDR2 (germline): KGHSH, LQKENI. The V and J ends lost 6 bases and 5 bases respectively, with 17 bases between them. CDR3 size: 15 residues. CDR3 coding DNA: TGTGCCAGCTCCCTCAAGGACGGGTGGGATCAGCCCCAGCATTTT. Its protein product is CASSLKDGWDQPQHF. The full variable domain, rest sourced from reference TRBV18 and TRBJ1-5, is NAGVMQNPRHLVRRRGQEARLRCSPMKGHSHVYWYRQLPEEGLKFMVYLQKENIIDESGMPKERFSAEFPKEGPSILRIQQVVRGDSAAYFCASSLKDGWDQPQHFGDGTRLSIL.

The sample holds many counts of this clonotype. The rearrangement uses TRBV6-2 or TRBV6-3 and TRBJ1-5; 8 nucleotides agree with TRBD1. After removal of 2 bases from V and 4 bases from J, the junction contained 13 bases not matched to a gene. CDR1 is MNHEY and CDR2 is SVGEGT in the germline V gene. The CDR3 has 18 residues. The CDR3 DNA reads TGTGCCAGCAGTTACGGGGCCGCGGGCAGGGGGCGAAATCAGCCCCAGCATTTT. Translation: CASSYGAAGRGRNQPQHF.

The table lists this clonotype with many counts. The rearrangement joins TRBV6-2 or TRBV6-3 to TRBJ2-7; 13 bases fit TRBD2. Per the germline V gene, CDR1 is MNHEY and CDR2 is SVGEGT. V was clipped by 5 bases and J by 1 base; unmatched bases: 5. The CDR3 runs 16 residues. CDR3: CASSPGLAGLSYEQYF. The CDR3, as DNA: TGTGCCAGCAGTCCGGGACTAGCGGGATTGTCCTACGAGCAGTACTTC.

The chain uses TRBV9 and TRBJ1-2, with D unclear. Germline V gives CDR1 SGDLS, CDR2 YYNGEE. The length of the CDR3 is 12 residues. V lost 4 bases to trimming and J lost 8 bases, with 12 bases between them. CDR3 nucleotides: TGTGCCAGCAGCCTATCCAAGGGCGGCTACACCTTC. Translated: CASSLSKGGYTF.

In its sample, this clonotype was seen a few times. The chain recombines TRBV11-2 with TRBJ1-1, with D unresolved. V was clipped by 2 bases and J by 8 bases, with 18 bases between them. The CDR3 extends over 15 amino acids. In germline, CDR1 is SGHAT, CDR2 FQNNGV. CDR3 residues: CASSLRRGGGSEAFF. The CDR3 coding sequence is TGTGCCAGCAGCTTACGAAGAGGTGGCGGGTCCGAAGCTTTCTTT.

This clonotype was seen at least ten times. The genes are TRBV13 and TRBJ1-3; D not resolved. CDR3 length: 16 residues. V was pared by 3 bases and J by 0 bases, with 12 bases between. Germline V CDR1 and CDR2: PRHDT, FYEKMQ (reference sequence). The CDR3 DNA follows: TGTGCCAGCAGCTTCCTACAACATAGCTCTGGAAACACCATATATTTT. This codes for CASSFLQHSSGNTIYF.

As for this clonotype: One junction end does not reproduce the germline sequence, and a read error may be involved. The rearrangement uses TRBV7-9 and TRBJ2-5; TRBD2 agrees at 8 bases. The CDR3 has 14 amino acids. Germline V gene lookup returns CDR1 SEHNR and CDR2 FQNEAQ (reference sequence). This CDR3 reads CASSFPGLAEAQYF. The DNA for the CDR3 is TGTGCCAGCAGCTTCCCCGGACTAGCAGAGGCCCAGTACTTC.

This clonotype was counted only a few times. The chain recombines TRBV11-2 with TRBJ2-5, with D maybe TRBD2 (5 bases). Germline CDR1 SGHAT, CDR2 FQNNGV. Deletions cut 1 base from V and 1 base from J, with 10 bases between. The CDR3 is 15 amino acids. CDR3 protein: CASSLGGGLQETQYF. The CDR3 coding sequence is TGTGCCAGCAGCTTAGGAGGAGGCCTCCAAGAGACCCAGTACTTC.

This clonotype has at least ten counts. A much larger clone differs from this one at a single base, so this may be a read error. V is TRBV3-1 and J is TRBJ1-1, with D perhaps TRBD1 (5 bases). Deletions cut 3 bases from V and 8 bases from J, with 7 bases between. The CDR3 covers 11 residues. Germline loops: CDR1 LGHDT, CDR2 YNNKEL (reference sequence). CDR3 DNA: TGTGCCAGCAGCCACTCAGGGGAAGCTTTCTTT. The encoded protein is CASSHSGEAFF.

This clonotype occurred many times. DNA of the CDR3: TGTGCCAGCAGTACACCCCTCCAAGCTTTCTTT. It is translated as CASSTPLQAFF. The chain is built from TRBV11-3 and TRBJ1-1; D gene unclear. Germline V gene sequence: CDR1 SGHNT, CDR2 YENEEA. V lost 6 bases, J lost 9 bases, and 11 bases lay in between. The CDR3 totals 11 residues.

This rearrangement joins TRBV5-8 to TRBJ1-1; 7 positions agree with TRBD1. The CDR3 loop spans 15 amino acids. The ends lost 5 bases at V and 1 base at J; junction bases unmatched: 8. CDR1 is SGHTS and CDR2 is YDEGEE in the germline V gene. CDR3 bases: TGTGCCAGCAGTAAGACGGGACAGTCGAACACTGAAGCTTTCTTT. Residues: CASSKTGQSNTEAFF.

This clonotype was recorded a few times. V gene TRBV28 combines with J gene TRBJ2-2; TRBD2 might be the D (5 bases). This CDR3 has 17 residues. The germline V gene has CDR1 MDHEN and CDR2 SYDVKM. The ends were cut back, 4 bases at V and 4 bases at J, with 19 bases in the middle. The CDR3 region is CASSSPGSGWSTGELFF. In DNA, the CDR3 is TGTGCCAGCAGTTCACCCGGTTCGGGATGGAGCACCGGGGAGCTGTTTTTT.

V and J are TRBV19 and TRBJ1-1; D gene unclear. With 0 bases removed from V and 5 bases from J, the gap between germline ends came to 10 bases. This CDR3 region has 14 residues. The germline CDR1 and CDR2 sequences are LNHDA and SQIVND (reference sequence). The CDR3 DNA reads TGTGCCAGTAGTATAGATGGGTGGGGTACTGAAGCTTTCTTT. This sequence encodes CASSIDGWGTEAFF.

The rearrangement joins TRBV3-1 to TRBJ1-1; a possible D gene is TRBD1 (6 bases). CDR3 length equals 14 residues. Germline values: CDR1 LGHDT, CDR2 YNNKEL (reference sequence). V shed 1 base and J shed 3 bases, with 9 bases lying between them. The CDR3 spells CASSQGGPDTEAFF. The CDR3 coding sequence is TGTGCCAGCAGCCAAGGGGGGCCGGACACTGAAGCTTTCTTT.

The chain combines TRBV6-1 with TRBJ1-2; 9 bases agree with TRBD1. The V and J ends lost 10 bases and 3 bases, in that order; junction bases with no gene match: 6. CDR1 is MNHNS, CDR2 SASEGT, per germline. The CDR3 covers 13 residues. The CDR3 here is CATQQGADYGYTF. DNA for the CDR3: TGTGCCACCCAACAGGGGGCGGACTATGGCTACACCTTC.

The chain has TRBV6-1 and TRBJ1-2, with D uncertain. This CDR3 region has 16 residues. The germline CDR1 and CDR2 sequences are MNHNS and SASEGT. Trimming removed 1 base from V and 5 bases from J, with 17 bases in between. The CDR3 DNA reads TGTGCCAGCAGTGAAGTTGTCATGACACGTAAATATGGCTACACCTTC. Translation gives CASSEVVMTRKYGYTF.

The V gene is TRBV11-1, the J gene TRBJ2-7, with 8 bases lining up with TRBD1. CDR1 is SGHAT, CDR2 FQDESV, per germline (reference sequence). The trim removed 6 bases at V and 2 bases at J, leaving 12 bases unmatched. The CDR3 length is 16 residues. The CDR3 protein is CASSPIRGQGTYEQYF. The CDR3 bases are TGTGCCAGCAGTCCTATTCGAGGACAGGGAACCTACGAGCAGTACTTC.

This clonotype was counted many times. V gene TRBV19 combines with J gene TRBJ2-7, with 8 bases fitting TRBD2. The CDR3 covers 14 residues. The germline CDR1 and CDR2 sequences are LNHDA and SQIVND (reference sequence). J lost 0 bases, V lost 7 bases, and 5 bases had no gene match. CDR3 DNA: TGTGCCAGTACCCGGGGGGGGTTCTCCTACGAGCAGTACTTC. Protein sequence: CASTRGGFSYEQYF.